This is a list of T cell receptor beta chains from one sample in a study of blood T cells in healthy people across ages. MiXCR was run by TCRdb on the 5' RACE reads, yielding one entry per CDR3 protein. Altogether 600,000 to 1,000,000 distinct CDR3 sequences are present, 25% being singletons, with the ten largest covering around 3.6%. This sample was shared with a second study, whose subject was T cells of mothers and their children.

Sequenced: blood. Receptor source: a boy aged 10-17 years in good health. The CDR3 runs from the conserved cysteine through the conserved F or W. D genes are given only for firm matches. Some rows have no size entry. The others give once, few or many, or a class for an expanded clone.

d_gene: NA; abundance: NA; v_gene: TRBV9; j_gene: TRBJ2-3; CDR3nt: TGTGCCAGCAGCGTAGGGGGGGTTTCCAGCATGAGTACGCAGTATTTT; CDR3aa: CASSVGGVSSMSTQYF
d_gene: TRBD1; abundance: NA; v_gene: TRBV2; j_gene: TRBJ2-5; CDR3nt: TGTGCCAGCAGTGGAGGGACAGCGGAGACCCAGTACTTC; CDR3aa: CASSGGTAETQYF
d_gene: TRBD1; abundance: NA; v_gene: TRBV7-9; j_gene: TRBJ1-1; CDR3nt: TGTGCCAGCAGCTTACTTGGACAGGGGGCATTGGTTGACACTGAAGCTTTCTTT; CDR3aa: CASSLLGQGALVDTEAFF
d_gene: TRBD2; abundance: NA; v_gene: TRBV20-1; j_gene: TRBJ2-4; CDR3nt: TGCAGTGCCCGAGCGGGAGTGCGACATCAGTACTTC; CDR3aa: CSARAGVRHQYF
d_gene: TRBD1; abundance: NA; v_gene: TRBV9; j_gene: TRBJ1-2; CDR3nt: TGTGCCAGCAGCGTAGCGACAGGGAACTATGGCTACACCTTC; CDR3aa: CASSVATGNYGYTF
d_gene: TRBD1; abundance: few; v_gene: TRBV7-2; j_gene: TRBJ1-2; CDR3nt: TGTGCCAGCAGGCCGACAGGGGGCCCTGAGAACATCTTC; CDR3aa: CASRPTGGPENIF
d_gene: NA; abundance: NA; v_gene: TRBV7-9; j_gene: TRBJ1-2; CDR3nt: TGTGCCAGCAGCTCGACCGTCAGCCCCTTTATTTATGGCTACACCTTC; CDR3aa: CASSSTVSPFIYGYTF
d_gene: NA; abundance: many; v_gene: TRBV18; j_gene: TRBJ1-5; CDR3nt: TGTGCCAGCTCACCACTGGACGGAGCCGATCAGCCCCAGCATTTT; CDR3aa: CASSPLDGADQPQHF
d_gene: NA; abundance: NA; v_gene: TRBV18; j_gene: TRBJ1-1; CDR3nt: TGTGCCAGCTCATTACACTACAGGGTAGTGAACACTGAAGCTTTCTTT; CDR3aa: CASSLHYRVVNTEAFF
d_gene: TRBD1; abundance: NA; v_gene: TRBV11-2; j_gene: TRBJ1-5; CDR3nt: TGTGCCAGCAGCTCACTAACAGGGGCGGCGGCTCAGCCCCAGCATTTT; CDR3aa: CASSSLTGAAAQPQHF
d_gene: TRBD2; abundance: few; v_gene: TRBV20-1; j_gene: TRBJ2-3; CDR3nt: TGCAGTGCAGCTGCGGGGGGTGGCGATACGCAGTATTTT; CDR3aa: CSAAAGGGDTQYF
d_gene: NA; abundance: NA; v_gene: TRBV2; j_gene: TRBJ1-1; CDR3nt: TGTGCCAGCCCGGGGGGCGCGGACACTGAAGCTTTCTTT; CDR3aa: CASPGGADTEAFF
d_gene: NA; abundance: NA; v_gene: TRBV28; j_gene: TRBJ2-5; CDR3nt: TGTGCCAGCAGTTTATGGCCCCTGGAGGAGACCCAGTACTTC; CDR3aa: CASSLWPLEETQYF
d_gene: NA; abundance: many; v_gene: TRBV28; j_gene: TRBJ2-5; CDR3nt: TGTGCCAGCAGACCCGGGACACCCCAAGAGACCCAGTACTTC; CDR3aa: CASRPGTPQETQYF
d_gene: TRBD2; abundance: NA; v_gene: TRBV7-6; j_gene: TRBJ2-3; CDR3nt: TGTGCCAGCAGCTTAGGTTCTAGCGGAAGTCGCACAGATACGCAGTATTTT; CDR3aa: CASSLGSSGSRTDTQYF
d_gene: TRBD1; abundance: NA; v_gene: TRBV29-1; j_gene: TRBJ2-3; CDR3nt: TGCAGCGTTGAAGCGGACAGGTTCGCAGATACGCAGTATTTT; CDR3aa: CSVEADRFADTQYF
d_gene: NA; abundance: NA; v_gene: TRBV7-8; j_gene: TRBJ2-6; CDR3nt: TGTGCCAGCAGCTTACGTGAGGATACCTTCGGTGGGGCCAACGTCCTGACTTTC; CDR3aa: CASSLREDTFGGANVLTF
d_gene: NA; abundance: few; v_gene: TRBV9; j_gene: TRBJ1-3; CDR3nt: TGTGCCAGCAGCGTAGAAGGGCCTGGAAACACCATATATTTT; CDR3aa: CASSVEGPGNTIYF
d_gene: NA; abundance: NA; v_gene: TRBV29-1; j_gene: TRBJ2-7; CDR3nt: TGCAGCTCGCGGATGGGGGCCCTTGGGGAGCAGTACTTC; CDR3aa: CSSRMGALGEQYF